This entry is about one T cell receptor beta chain. What it binds is not known. Trimming left V 3 bases short and J 8 bases short, with 16 bases between. Germline V gene sequence: CDR1 SEHNR, CDR2 FQNEAQ (reference sequence). The CDR3 is made up of 14 amino acids. This sample is part of a study of OX40 agonist ivuxolimab in advanced cancers. Study as a whole: Across the patients, intravenous ivuxolimab was delivered every 2 weeks at 0.01 to 10 mg/kg.

Study results and limitations: Normalized T-cell clonal expansion was also low in a subset of nonresponders. In the expanded peripheral T cells, antigen specificity was never determined.

Sequenced by immunoSEQ multiplex PCR; TCRdb stores in-frame clones only, minus some. The sample records roughly 64,000 clones, more than 80% being singletons. The sequence derives from an adult with an advanced solid tumor such as melanoma, head and neck, liver or kidney cancer. Sample: CD4+ or CD8+ T cells sorted from blood, taken in a trial of the OX40 agonist ivuxolimab. The V call is TRBV7-9, the J call TRBJ1-2, with D perhaps matching TRBD1 (5 bases). The CDR3: CASSFQNGGRGYTF. In DNA form, the CDR3 reads TGTGCCAGCAGCTTCCAGAATGGGGGTCGCGGCTACACCTTC. Full variable domain (remainder filled in from reference TRBV7-9 and TRBJ1-2): DTGVSQNPRHKITKRGQNVTFRCDPISEHNRLYWYRQTLGQGPEFLTYFQNEAQLEKSRLLSDRFSAERPKGSFSTLEIQRTEQGDSAMYLCASSFQNGGRGYTFGSGTRLTVV.